This T cell receptor beta chain was profiled in a study of regulatory and conventional T cells in RAG deficiency. The CDR3 is 13 residues long. V dropped 10 bases and J dropped 6; count of bases not matched to a gene: 9. CDR1 and CDR2 from the germline V gene are SGHRS and YFSETQ. Sequencing used immunoSEQ multiplex PCR; TCRdb keeps in-frame clones, though not all of them. The sample holds 7,100 or so clones, under 95% seen once. Genomic DNA came from blood regulatory T cells gated CD4+ CD25-high CD127-low. Study results and limitations: Patient subsets had shorter CDR3s; Omenn Treg-Tconv overlap exceeded 80%. Treg unique TCR beta sequences were 90 to 100-fold fewer in Omenn syndrome and CID/AS patients than controls. Control T-cell subsets had markedly higher Shannon entropy and lower Simpson indices than RAG-deficient patients.

This clone was counted once. Its antigen remains unknown. These data were also filed under a second study, of regulatory T cells. That source notes: The primer mix had 52 TRBV and 13 TRBJ primers.

Sample: CD127- CD25+ CD4+ Tregs sorted from blood. This chain connects TRBV5-1 to TRBJ2-1; 8 nucleotides match TRBD2. The TCR originated in a human donor in good health. CDR3 DNA: TGCGCCCCAGGAGGGCTAGCGGGCAATGAGCAGTTCTTC. This translates into CAPGGLAGNEQFF.